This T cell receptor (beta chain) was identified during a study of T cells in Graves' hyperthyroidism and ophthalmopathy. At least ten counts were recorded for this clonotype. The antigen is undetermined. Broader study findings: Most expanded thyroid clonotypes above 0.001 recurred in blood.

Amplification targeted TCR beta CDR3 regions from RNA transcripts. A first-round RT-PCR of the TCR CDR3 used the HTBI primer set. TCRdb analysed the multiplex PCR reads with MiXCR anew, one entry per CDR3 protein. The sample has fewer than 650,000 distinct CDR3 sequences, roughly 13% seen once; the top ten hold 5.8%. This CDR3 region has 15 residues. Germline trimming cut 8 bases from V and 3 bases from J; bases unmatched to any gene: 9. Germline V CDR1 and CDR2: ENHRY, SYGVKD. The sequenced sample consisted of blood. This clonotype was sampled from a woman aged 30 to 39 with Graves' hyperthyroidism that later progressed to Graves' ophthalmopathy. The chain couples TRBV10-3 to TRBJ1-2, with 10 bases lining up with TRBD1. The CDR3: CAIRRQGANDYGYTF. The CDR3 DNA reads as TGTGCCATCCGAAGACAGGGGGCCAATGACTATGGCTACACCTTC.